This entry features one T cell receptor beta chain sequence. This entry comes from a study of blood T cell repertoires in COVID-19. Study-level background: Sources were T cells, B-cell-depleted T cells, or PBMCs; the material itself was cDNA or gDNA.

Germline loops: CDR1 SGHAT, CDR2 FQNNGV. There are 14 residues in the CDR3. Trimming shortened V by 5 bases and J by 6 bases, and 17 bases separated the two germline ends. Methods used by the authors: Amplification of reference gene primers was used by the study to estimate nucleated cell counts. Using immunoSEQ multiplex PCR, the repertoire was profiled, and TCRdb retains in-frame clones only, with some absent. Clone size and V and J calls were adopted from that table, with D and trimming inferred from the DNA. The sample records about 270,000 clones, 86% being singletons. The sample comprised peripheral blood. The sequence derives from a man between 35 and 55 years old with active or convalescent COVID-19. V and J are TRBV11-2 and TRBJ2-7; tentative D call: TRBD1 (6 bases). Written as DNA, the CDR3 is TGTGCCAGCAGCCAGGGGCCTCCGGGCGGCGAGCAGTACTTC. Translating gives CASSQGPPGGEQYF. Supplemented by reference TRBV11-2 and TRBJ2-7, the full variable domain reads EAGVAQSPRYKIIEKRQSVAFWCNPISGHATLYWYQQILGQGPKLLIQFQNNGVVDDSQLPKDRFSAERLKGVDSTLKIQPAKLEDSAVYLCASSQGPPGGEQYFGPGTRLTVT.